Each of the 29 T cell receptor beta chains below was sequenced from the same sample in a study of human T cells and chemical hapten exposure. Time point defined: pre-sensitization, week 0. Indicated treatment: therapeutic diphenylcyclopropenone sensitization with weekly scalp DPC. TCRdb used MiXCR to reprocess the RACE reads, holding one entry per CDR3 protein. This sample has 200,000 to 300,000 distinct CDR3 sequences, with over 8% found just once. The sample was whole blood, taken in connection with sensitization to the hapten diphenylcyclopropenone (DPC). All receptors come from a woman in her thirties or forties with alopecia areata. Some clones in this sample may be carry-over from other donors' samples.

The chain is built from TRBV6-2 or TRBV6-3 and TRBJ1-2; D possibly corresponds to TRBD1 (6 bases). The germline gives CDR1 MNHEY, CDR2 SVGEGT. This CDR3 is built from 17 residues. The V gene lost 2 bases and the J gene lost 3 bases, with 19 bases spanning the gap. DNA of the CDR3: TGTGCCAGCAGTTACGCTTCGTTGGGGGCGCAGGACTATGGCTACACCTTC. This sequence encodes CASSYASLGAQDYGYTF.

The table lists this clonotype with many counts. The chain joins TRBV4-2 to TRBJ2-3, with 9 nucleotides matching TRBD2. This CDR3 is 16 amino acids long. Trimming at V came to 0 bases and at J to 4 bases, leaving 5 bases not matched to a gene. Germline assignment: CDR1 LGHNA and CDR2 YNFKEQ. The chain's CDR3 is CASSQDLTSGADTQYF. The CDR3 DNA reads TGTGCCAGCAGCCAAGATCTGACTAGCGGAGCAGATACGCAGTATTTT.

This clonotype showed up just a few times. V is TRBV24-1 and J is TRBJ2-2; 13 bases agree with TRBD2. Germline loops: CDR1 KGHDR, CDR2 SFDVKD. This CDR3 contains 16 residues. The junction had 9 bases not matched to a gene; V was cut back by 10 bases and J by 5 bases. The CDR3 is CATGTSGTLVTGELFF. CDR3 nucleotide sequence: TGTGCCACTGGGACTAGCGGGACCTTGGTGACCGGGGAGCTGTTTTTT.

V is TRBV6-2 or TRBV6-3 and J is TRBJ1-1; 7 nucleotides line up with TRBD1. Per the germline V gene, CDR1 is MNHEY and CDR2 is SVGEGT. V lost 3 bases and J lost 7; bases outside the gene matches: 14. The CDR3 sequence is 16 residues long. The chain's CDR3 is CASSYVAGGLLHEAFF. In nucleotides, the CDR3 is TGTGCCAGCAGTTATGTGGCAGGGGGACTTCTCCATGAAGCTTTCTTT.

This clonotype was recorded many times. The chain couples TRBV7-9 to TRBJ2-1; D is unresolved. Germline CDR1 is SEHNR and CDR2 is FQNEAQ (reference sequence). This CDR3 is 11 amino acids long. V lost 3 bases, J lost 7 bases, and 4 bases lay in between. The CDR3 DNA follows: TGTGCCAGCAGCTTGAGGAATGAGCAGTTCTTC. This sequence encodes CASSLRNEQFF.

This clonotype showed up just a few times. This sequence joins TRBV6-2 or TRBV6-3 and TRBJ1-1, with a possible D match to TRBD1 (5 bases). The CDR3 spans 13 residues. CDR1 and CDR2 from the germline V gene are MNHEY and SVGEGT. V lost 0 bases to trimming and J lost 4 bases, with 6 bases between them. As DNA, the CDR3 is TGTGCCAGCAGTTACTCAGGGGCCACTGAAGCTTTCTTT. Translating it yields CASSYSGATEAFF.

This clonotype occurred a few times. The gene calls are TRBV11-2 and TRBJ2-1, with 7 bases identical to TRBD2. CDR1 and CDR2 (germline): SGHAT, FQNNGV. V dropped 4 bases and J dropped 5; count of bases not matched to a gene: 11. The CDR3 runs to 16 residues. The CDR3 DNA reads as TGTGCCAGCAGCTCCGGAGCTAGCGGACTTAACAATGAGCAGTTCTTC. This encodes CASSSGASGLNNEQFF.

The rearrangement uses TRBV5-1 and TRBJ1-1; D is unresolved. There are 14 residues in the CDR3. From germline, CDR1 is SGHRS and CDR2 YFSETQ. V was pared by 4 bases and J by 5 bases, with 15 bases between. CDR3 residues: CASSPGWEETEAFF. The DNA for the CDR3 is TGCGCCAGCAGCCCGGGATGGGAGGAGACTGAAGCTTTCTTT.

This chain uses TRBV7-9 with TRBJ2-2; maybe TRBD1 (5 bases). Trimming took off 2 bases at V and 5 bases at J, with 12 bases between the two ends. From germline, CDR1 is SEHNR and CDR2 FQNEAQ (reference sequence). This CDR3 region has 15 residues. CDR3 DNA: TGTGCCAGCAGCTTACAGGGCGGTACGACCGGGGAGCTGTTTTTT. Translated: CASSLQGGTTGELFF.

This clonotype was seen at least ten times. The chain uses TRBV20-1 and TRBJ1-5; 7 nucleotides line up with TRBD1. J gave up 7 bases and V 1 base, and 10 bases lay outside the gene matches. The CDR3 has 15 amino acids. Germline V CDR1 and CDR2: DFQATT, SNEGSKA (reference sequence). CDR3 DNA: TGCAGTGCTAGAGTCGCCAGGGGGTCTTTCCAGCCCCAGCATTTT. It translates to CSARVARGSFQPQHF.

The rearrangement joins TRBV6-2 or TRBV6-3 to TRBJ2-7, with D uncertain. The germline CDR1 and CDR2 sequences are MNHEY and SVGEGT. The CDR3 runs 13 residues. CDR3 in amino acids: CALGDDSSYEQYF. Written as DNA, the CDR3 is TGTGCGTTGGGCGACGATAGCTCCTACGAGCAGTACTTC.

This clonotype appeared a few times. V and J are TRBV12-3 or TRBV12-4 and TRBJ1-1; 9 nucleotides match TRBD1. CDR3 length: 16 amino acids. The ends lost 0 bases at V and 2 bases at J; junction bases unmatched: 4. CDR3 region: CASSLAVTGGNTEAFF. CDR3 nucleotides: TGTGCCAGCAGTTTAGCGGTGACAGGGGGAAACACTGAAGCTTTCTTT.

The chain links TRBV10-3 to TRBJ1-2, with D possibly matching TRBD1 (5 bases). Germline CDR1 and CDR2: ENHRY and SYGVKD. The CDR3 totals 16 residues. V was clipped by 0 bases and J by 4 bases, with 15 bases between them. This CDR3 reads CAISESRGTNPYGYTF. The CDR3, as DNA: TGTGCCATCAGTGAGTCTCGGGGGACGAACCCCTATGGCTACACCTTC.

This clonotype occurred a few times. V and J are TRBV29-1 and TRBJ2-2, with D possibly matching TRBD2 (6 bases). The germline CDR1 and CDR2 sequences are SQVTM and ANQGSEA. This CDR3 has 13 residues. Trimming took off 6 bases at V and 7 bases at J, with 15 bases between the two ends. CDR3 sequence reads: CSVAARRGGELFF. In DNA form, the CDR3 reads TGCAGCGTCGCCGCAAGGAGGGGCGGGGAGCTGTTTTTT.

This chain uses TRBV4-2 with TRBJ1-3; D is perhaps TRBD1 (5 bases). Trimming cost V 4 bases and J 2 bases, with 21 bases left between them. Germline V gene sequence: CDR1 LGHNA, CDR2 YNFKEQ. The CDR3 sequence is 18 residues long. The CDR3 nucleotides are TGTGCCAGCAGCCTTAGCCCCCACGGGGGTCAGACTGGAAACACCATATATTTT. This sequence encodes CASSLSPHGGQTGNTIYF.

The table lists this clonotype with a count of one. A much larger clone lies a single base off, so this may be a read error. The chain couples TRBV6-5 to TRBJ2-1, with 8 nucleotides matching TRBD2. V shed 11 bases, J shed 10 bases, and the junction held 16 bases outside the gene matches. The CDR3 length is 14 residues. Per the germline V gene, CDR1 is MNHEY and CDR2 is SVGAGI. The chain's CDR3 is CAGLDSSGSGEQFF. In DNA, the CDR3 is TGTGCCGGCCTTGATTCCAGCGGGAGTGGAGAGCAGTTCTTC.

The sample holds a few counts of this clonotype. CDR3 bases: TGCGCCAGCAGCGCCGGGTCCTCTGATGAGCAGTTCTTC. Protein sequence: CASSAGSSDEQFF. The chain links TRBV5-1 to TRBJ2-1; no clear D gene. The germline gives CDR1 SGHRS, CDR2 YFSETQ. Trimming shortened V by 4 bases and J by 8 bases, and 13 bases separated the two germline ends. This CDR3 comprises 13 residues. The whole variable domain, filled in from reference TRBV5-1 and TRBJ2-1, reads KAGVTQTPRYLIKTRGQQVTLSCSPISGHRSVSWYQQTPGQGLQFLFEYFSETQRNKGNFPGRFSGRQFSNSRSEMNVSTLELGDSALYLCASSAGSSDEQFFGPGTRLTVL.

This clonotype was detected many times. The genes are TRBV12-3 or TRBV12-4 and TRBJ2-1; unclear D gene. The V end lost 1 base, the J end lost 7 bases, and 8 bases lay between the germline ends. CDR3 length: 13 amino acids. CDR3 bases: TGTGCCAGCAGTTTAGGTTCTGTTAATGAGCAGTTCTTC. Translating gives CASSLGSVNEQFF.

This clonotype occurred many times. The chain uses TRBV4-2 and TRBJ2-2, with D perhaps being TRBD1 or TRBD2 (6 bases each). With 0 bases removed from V and 7 bases from J, the gap between germline ends came to 18 bases. CDR1 is LGHNA, CDR2 YNFKEQ, per germline. The CDR3 runs 17 residues. Here the CDR3 DNA reads TGTGCCAGCAGCCAAGATCTCCCGGGGGCAGGTGGCGGGGAGCTGTTTTTT. This codes for CASSQDLPGAGGGELFF.

At least ten counts were recorded for this clonotype. The CDR3 DNA follows: TGTGCCAGCAGCGGACCGGGACTGAGAGTGTTCTTC. Translated: CASSGPGLRVFF. The V gene is TRBV7-3, the J gene TRBJ2-1, with a possible D match to TRBD2 (6 bases). V lost 5 bases to trimming and J lost 15 bases, with 17 bases between them. Germline CDR1 reads SGHTA; CDR2 reads FQGTGA. The CDR3 extends over 12 amino acids.

Many counts were recorded for this clonotype. The genes are TRBV18 and TRBJ1-1; the D is unclear. V lost 3 bases and J 3 bases, leaving 17 bases between the germline ends. Per germline, CDR1 KGHSH and CDR2 LQKENI. The CDR3 is 16 amino acids. The CDR3 bases are TGTGCCAGCTCACCGGGATTAGGCAGGCGAGACACTGAAGCTTTCTTT. Translating it yields CASSPGLGRRDTEAFF.

This clonotype was seen repeatedly, ten times or more. The V call is TRBV12-3 or TRBV12-4, the J call TRBJ1-1, with D uncertain. The CDR3 has 13 residues. The ends were cut back, 8 bases at V and 6 bases at J, with 16 bases in the middle. Written as DNA, the CDR3 is TGTGCCAGCGCCCTACTAGGAAACGCTGAAGCTTTCTTT. Its protein product is CASALLGNAEAFF.

This clonotype was recorded at least ten times. The rearrangement links TRBV27 to TRBJ2-7; perhaps TRBD1 as D (5 bases). The CDR3 is 14 residues long. The V end was cut by 4 bases, the J end by 2 bases, with 12 bases between. Germline values: CDR1 MNHEY, CDR2 SMNVEV (reference sequence). This CDR3 is CASSWGKGPYEQYF. In nucleotides, the CDR3 is TGTGCCAGCAGTTGGGGAAAGGGGCCCTACGAGCAGTACTTC.

The chain uses TRBV28 and TRBJ2-6; unclear D gene. The CDR3 covers 14 residues. V dropped 5 bases and J dropped 6 bases, with 11 bases sitting between them. Germline V gives CDR1 MDHEN, CDR2 SYDVKM. The CDR3 DNA reads as TGTGCCAGCAGTAAGCGAGCTGAGGCCAACGTCCTGACTTTC. This sequence encodes CASSKRAEANVLTF.

The rearrangement uses TRBV20-1 and TRBJ2-2; TRBD2 aligns across 10 bases. The CDR3 consists of 14 residues. Germline V lookup: CDR1 DFQATT, CDR2 SNEGSKA (reference sequence). J lost 8 bases, V lost 3 bases, and 6 bases had no gene match. The CDR3 here is CSASGASGRGELFF. In DNA form, the CDR3 reads TGCAGTGCTAGTGGGGCTAGCGGGAGAGGGGAGCTGTTTTTT.

The chain recombines TRBV19 with TRBJ2-5; maybe TRBD1 (6 bases). Germline CDR1 is LNHDA and CDR2 is SQIVND (reference sequence). This CDR3 contains 14 residues. V shed 3 bases and J shed 4 bases, with 12 bases lying between them. The CDR3 spells CASSIGWDTETQYF. The DNA of the CDR3 is TGTGCCAGTAGTATTGGGTGGGACACAGAGACCCAGTACTTC.

This clonotype was counted at least ten times. V is TRBV28 and J is TRBJ2-7, with D uncertain. The CDR3 loop spans 15 amino acids. Deletions cut 8 bases from V and 3 bases from J, with 20 bases between. Germline V gene lookup returns CDR1 MDHEN and CDR2 SYDVKM. CDR3: CASRPQRTASYEQYF. CDR3 sequence (DNA): TGTGCCAGCCGACCCCAACGGACCGCAAGCTACGAGCAGTACTTC.

The CDR3 nucleotides read TGTGCCAGCAGACCAAATAGGAACTCCTACAATGAGCAGTTCTTC. Its translation: CASRPNRNSYNEQFF. The chain links TRBV7-9 to TRBJ2-1; D is unclear. Trimming took off 6 bases at V and 0 bases at J, with 12 bases between the two ends. The CDR3 covers 15 residues. Germline values: CDR1 SEHNR, CDR2 FQNEAQ (reference sequence). Filled out from reference TRBV7-9 and TRBJ2-1, the complete variable domain reads DTGVSQNPRHKITKRGQNVTFRCDPISEHNRLYWYRQTLGQGPEFLTYFQNEAQLEKSRLLSDRFSAERPKGSFSTLEIQRTEQGDSAMYLCASRPNRNSYNEQFFGPGTRLTVL.

This clonotype was seen at least ten times. In DNA, the CDR3 is TGTGCCAGCAGTTTTGACAGATATAATTCACCCCTCCACTTT. Protein sequence: CASSFDRYNSPLHF. V usage is TRBV27 and J usage is TRBJ1-6, with D tentatively TRBD1 (5 bases). In germline, CDR1 is MNHEY, CDR2 SMNVEV (reference sequence). This CDR3 is built from 14 residues. The V end lost 3 bases, the J end lost 4 bases, and 7 bases lay between the germline ends.